The source of this T cell receptor (beta chain) is a study of identifying expanded T cells in peripheral blood. Generated by immunoSEQ multiplex PCR, the TCRdb table keeps only in-frame clones and is missing some. Here the sample spans 60,000 or so clones, about four fifths being singletons. Germline V gene lookup returns CDR1 MNHEY and CDR2 SMNVEV (reference sequence). CDR3 length equals 14 residues. Deletions cut 7 bases from V and 4 bases from J, with 13 bases between. The V and J genes are TRBV27 and TRBJ2-2, with D possibly being TRBD1 (6 bases). The source material was blood. The clonotype was recovered from a person aged 18 to 70 in good health. DNA of the CDR3: TGTGCCAGCAAACCCAGGGGCACCACCGGGGAGCTGTTTTTT. Its protein is CASKPRGTTGELFF.